The source of this T cell receptor (beta chain) is a study of T cell changes during pregnancy in multiple sclerosis. TCRdb's copy holds only in-frame clones and misses some; the assay was immunoSEQ multiplex PCR. The repertoire includes around 100,000 clones, 91% of them detected once, and about 3.4% sits in the top ten. Sequencing used peripheral blood, obtained in the second trimester of pregnancy. The TCR comes from a female donor with multiple sclerosis, enrolled in a pregnancy study.

As DNA, the CDR3 is TGTGCCAGCAGCTTATCCGGGACAGGGGCCTACGAGCAGTACTTC. It codes for CASSLSGTGAYEQYF. The chain combines TRBV6-5 with TRBJ2-7; 10 bases line up with TRBD1. The germline V gene encodes CDR1 MNHEY and CDR2 SVGAGI. The V and J ends lost 6 bases and 2 bases, in that order; junction bases with no gene match: 7. The CDR3 has 15 residues.